This entry concerns a single TCR beta chain. Its antigen is currently unknown. The data belong to a study of radiation and T cells in renal cell carcinoma. Study-wide points: No pretreatment tumor biopsies were available for baseline clonotypes. From baseline, blood top tumor clonotypes peaked at 2 weeks post-radiation.

CDR1 and CDR2 from the germline V gene are MNHNY and SVGAGI (reference sequence). The length of the CDR3 is 13 residues. V shed 5 bases and J 6 bases; nucleotides not matched to a gene: 7. TCRdb's table, derived via immunoSEQ multiplex PCR, lists solely in-frame clones and lacks some. This sample has 120,000 to 150,000 clones; around four fifths occur once, and the top ten carry roughly 25%. Time point noted: baseline pretreatment blood. The treatment denotes: 15 Gy SBRT to primary tumor, nephrectomy 4 weeks later. After SBRT, blood was collected at 2 and 4 weeks, plus baseline. This renal cell carcinoma was of the clear cell type.

The sequence was obtained from a woman between 50 and 59 years old with renal cell carcinoma. The rearrangement links TRBV6-6 to TRBJ2-7; 7 bases match TRBD1. Sequenced here: blood, sampled from a patient whose treatment included radiotherapy and nephrectomy. As DNA, the CDR3 is TGTGCCAGCAGTCGACAGGGTTTCAGCGAGCAGTACTTC. This gives the protein CASSRQGFSEQYF.